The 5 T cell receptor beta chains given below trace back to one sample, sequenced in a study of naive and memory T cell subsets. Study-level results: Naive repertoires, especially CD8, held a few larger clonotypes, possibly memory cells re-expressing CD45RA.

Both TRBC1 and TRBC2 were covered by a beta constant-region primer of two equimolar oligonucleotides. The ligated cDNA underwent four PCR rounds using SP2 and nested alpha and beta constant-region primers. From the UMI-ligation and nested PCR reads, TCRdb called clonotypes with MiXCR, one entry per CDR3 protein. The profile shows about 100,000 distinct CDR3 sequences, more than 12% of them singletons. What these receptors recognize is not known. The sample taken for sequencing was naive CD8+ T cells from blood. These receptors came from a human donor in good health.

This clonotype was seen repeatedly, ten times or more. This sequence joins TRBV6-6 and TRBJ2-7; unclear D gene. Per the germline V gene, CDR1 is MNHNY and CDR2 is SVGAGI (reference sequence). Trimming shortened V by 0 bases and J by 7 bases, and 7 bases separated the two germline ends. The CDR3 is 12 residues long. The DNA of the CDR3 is TGTGCCAGCAGTTACTCCGCCGGGGAGCAGTACTTC. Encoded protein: CASSYSAGEQYF.

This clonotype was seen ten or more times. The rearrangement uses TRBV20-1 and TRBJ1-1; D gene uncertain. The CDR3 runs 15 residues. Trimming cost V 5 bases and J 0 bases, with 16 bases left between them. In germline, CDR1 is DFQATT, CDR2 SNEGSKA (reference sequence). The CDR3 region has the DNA TGCAGTGCTCGACCCCTCAGTAGCATGAACACTGAAGCTTTCTTT. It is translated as CSARPLSSMNTEAFF.

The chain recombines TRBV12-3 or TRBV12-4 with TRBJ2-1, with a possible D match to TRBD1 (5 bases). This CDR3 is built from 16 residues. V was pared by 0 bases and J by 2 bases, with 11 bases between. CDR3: CASSLAPQGAYNEQFF. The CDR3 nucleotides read TGTGCCAGCAGTTTAGCGCCCCAGGGTGCCTACAATGAGCAGTTCTTC.

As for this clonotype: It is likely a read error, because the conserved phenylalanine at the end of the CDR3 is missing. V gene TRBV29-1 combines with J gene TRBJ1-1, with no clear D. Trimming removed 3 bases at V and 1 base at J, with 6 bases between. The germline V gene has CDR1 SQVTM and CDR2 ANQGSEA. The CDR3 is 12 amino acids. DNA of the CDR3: TGCAGCGTTGACGCAGGGAACACTGAAGCTTTCTTA. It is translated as CSVDAGNTEAFL.

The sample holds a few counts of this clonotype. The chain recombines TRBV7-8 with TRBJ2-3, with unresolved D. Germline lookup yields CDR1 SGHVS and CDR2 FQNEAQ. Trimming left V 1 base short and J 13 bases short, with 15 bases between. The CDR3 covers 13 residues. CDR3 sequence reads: CASSLVVDPVEYF. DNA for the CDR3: TGTGCCAGCAGCTTAGTTGTAGACCCGGTGGAGTATTTT.